This TCR beta chain was found in a study of human T cells and chemical hapten exposure. The overall study: Each patch test put 0.01% DPC on the upper back, and results were read at 6 days.

Specified time point: patch test 2, 6 weeks after DPC sensitization. The treatment was: therapeutic diphenylcyclopropenone sensitization with weekly scalp DPC. The library gave individual cDNA molecules unique molecular identifiers. TCRdb passed the RACE reads through MiXCR, listing each CDR3 protein once. The sample shows over 85,000 distinct CDR3 sequences, 7.5% to 10% of them seen only once. This clonotype occurred many times. This sequence was found in a middle-aged woman with alopecia areata. Some clones in this sample may be carry-over from other donors' samples. The input for sequencing was whole blood, taken in connection with sensitization to the hapten diphenylcyclopropenone (DPC).

The CDR3 is CASSQERQGAIFYEQYF. The DNA of the CDR3 is TGCGCCAGCAGCCAGGAAAGGCAGGGGGCGATTTTCTACGAGCAGTACTTC. The rearrangement uses TRBV4-3 and TRBJ2-7, with 8 bases matching TRBD1. The length of the CDR3 is 17 residues. Looked up from germline, CDR1 is LGHNA and CDR2 is YSLEER. Trimming removed 3 bases from V and 3 bases from J; junction bases left unmatched: 13.